What follows are 14 T cell receptor beta chains derived from one specimen sequenced in a study of OX40 agonist ivuxolimab in advanced cancers. The table came from immunoSEQ multiplex PCR; TCRdb's copy has only in-frame clones and leaves some out. The sample holds 80,000 to 100,000 clones; approximately 86% are singletons and the top ten take 0.8% to 0.9%. The sequences come from CD4+ or CD8+ T cells sorted from blood, collected in a trial of the OX40 agonist ivuxolimab. The receptors come from an adult with an advanced solid tumor such as melanoma, head and neck, liver or kidney cancer.

The rearrangement joins TRBV30 to TRBJ2-7; possibly TRBD1 for D (6 bases). Trimming shortened V by 7 bases and J by 3 bases, and 19 bases separated the two germline ends. CDR3 size: 14 residues. CDR1 and CDR2 from the germline V gene are GTSNPN and SVGIG (reference sequence). This CDR3 is CAFSGLGQIYEQYF. As DNA, the CDR3 is TGTGCCTTCTCCGGTCTAGGACAGATCTACGAGCAGTACTTC.

V gene TRBV18 combines with J gene TRBJ1-3; D call uncertain. Trimming removed 6 bases from V and 0 bases from J, with 15 bases in between. This CDR3 region has 16 residues. Looked up from germline, CDR1 is KGHSH and CDR2 is LQKENI. The CDR3 DNA reads as TGTGCCAGCTCCGACCGGGTCCTAAGCTCTGGAAACACCATATATTTT. It translates to CASSDRVLSSGNTIYF.

This chain uses TRBV11-2 with TRBJ2-3; 7 bases are shared with TRBD2. The J segment lost 7 bases and the V segment lost 7 bases, leaving 11 bases of the junction unmatched. The CDR3 extends over 14 amino acids. The germline CDR1 and CDR2 sequences are SGHAT and FQNNGV. In nucleotides, the CDR3 is TGTGCCAGCACCCCCTTCGGCGGGGGTAATACGCAGTATTTT. Encoded protein: CASTPFGGGNTQYF.

The gene calls are TRBV27 and TRBJ2-1, with D unresolved. Germline CDR1 MNHEY, CDR2 SMNVEV (reference sequence). Trimming pared 3 bases from V and 0 bases from J, leaving 9 bases between. This CDR3 spans 15 amino acids. This chain's CDR3 is CASSFNFGSYNEQFF. The CDR3 DNA follows: TGTGCCAGCAGTTTTAACTTCGGCTCCTACAATGAGCAGTTCTTC.

This rearrangement joins TRBV28 to TRBJ1-1, with D possibly matching TRBD1 (5 bases). V was clipped by 8 bases and J by 1 base, with 17 bases between them. Germline assignment: CDR1 MDHEN and CDR2 SYDVKM. The CDR3 is 15 residues long. CDR3 sequence: CASYESRDGNTEAFF. The CDR3 bases are TGTGCCAGCTACGAGTCCCGGGACGGGAACACTGAAGCTTTCTTT.

The chain links TRBV6-1 to TRBJ2-1, with 14 nucleotides matching TRBD2. The germline CDR1 and CDR2 sequences are MNHNS and SASEGT. V lost 0 bases, J lost 8 bases, and 3 bases stayed unmatched. The CDR3 has 16 amino acids. The CDR3 DNA sequence: TGTGCCAGCAGTGAAGCTGGGACTAGCGGGAGCCATGAGCAGTTCTTC. It encodes CASSEAGTSGSHEQFF.

The count of this clone is one. This CDR3 reads CASSFEGWSYNSPLHF. The CDR3 DNA sequence: TGCGCCAGCAGCTTTGAGGGTTGGTCCTATAATTCACCCCTCCACTTT. V usage is TRBV5-1 and J usage is TRBJ1-6, with D unresolved. With 2 bases removed from V and 1 base from J, the gap between germline ends came to 10 bases. This CDR3 has 16 residues. Germline CDR1 SGHRS, CDR2 YFSETQ.

The chain joins TRBV6-5 to TRBJ1-6; D is undetermined. This CDR3 contains 15 residues. Germline lookup yields CDR1 MNHEY and CDR2 SVGAGI. The germline V and J ends were trimmed by 0 bases and 2 bases, with 5 bases remaining between them. CDR3 region: CASSYSQPYNSPLHF. The CDR3 bases are TGTGCCAGCAGTTACTCGCAGCCCTATAATTCACCCCTCCACTTT.

The chain employs TRBV21-1 and TRBJ1-1. TRBV21-1 is a listed pseudogene. CDR3 size: 13 residues. CDR3: CASSNGGYDEAFF. Written as DNA, the CDR3 is TGTGCCAGCAGCAACGGAGGGTACGACGAAGCTTTCTTT.

The chain joins TRBV19 to TRBJ1-2; unclear D gene. CDR1 and CDR2 (germline): LNHDA, SQIVND (reference sequence). The CDR3 runs to 13 residues. V was clipped by 4 bases and J by 8 bases, with 14 bases between them. The CDR3 region is CASSTSLANGYTF. The DNA for the CDR3 is TGTGCCAGTAGTACCTCCCTAGCGAACGGCTACACCTTC.

This chain uses TRBV7-2 with TRBJ2-1; D uncertain. Germline V gene lookup returns CDR1 SGHTA and CDR2 FQGNSA. The CDR3 covers 12 residues. Between the trimmed V and J ends, which lost 5 bases and 12 bases, there was a span of 14 bases. CDR3 sequence: CASSAEGKRQFF. CDR3 bases: TGTGCCAGCAGCGCCGAAGGTAAACGGCAGTTCTTC.

The J gene is TRBJ2-3, the V gene TRBV18; D gene uncertain. CDR3 length: 14 residues. Between the trimmed V and J ends, which lost 5 bases and 7 bases, there was a span of 16 bases. Germline CDR1 KGHSH, CDR2 LQKENI. The CDR3 bases are TGTGCCAGCTCAGAGACTTCCGGGCCCAATACGCAGTATTTT. Protein product: CASSETSGPNTQYF.

The V gene is TRBV7-2, the J gene TRBJ2-5; 7 bases map to TRBD2. The V and J ends lost 5 bases and 5 bases, in that order; junction bases with no gene match: 8. The CDR3 covers 14 residues. Germline V gene sequence: CDR1 SGHTA, CDR2 FQGNSA. The DNA of the CDR3 is TGTGCCAGCAGCCAGGGAGGGGCACGGGAGACCCAGTACTTC. Its protein product is CASSQGGARETQYF.

This rearrangement joins TRBV4-1 to TRBJ2-6; maybe TRBD2 (6 bases). The CDR3 runs to 18 residues. V dropped 1 base and J dropped 1 base, with 14 bases sitting between them. In germline, CDR1 is MGHRA, CDR2 YSYEKL. The CDR3 bases are TGCGCCAGCAGCCAAGGAGGACGGGGGAGGTCTGGGGCCAACGTCCTGACTTTC. Protein: CASSQGGRGRSGANVLTF.